This T cell receptor beta chain is drawn from a study of Ad26.COV2.S vaccination and SARS-CoV-2 variants. The wider study: Intramuscular Ad26.COV2.S doses were given once or twice, 56 days apart.

The treatment: around 19 received Ad26.COV2.S at low or high dose, single or two shots; 5 received placebo; per-sample allocation not given. Sample collection was performed on day 63 after the first vaccine or placebo injection. The CDR3 contains 15 residues. Deletions cut 2 bases from V and 0 bases from J, with 7 bases between. Germline values: CDR1 MNHEY, CDR2 SMNVEV (reference sequence). Only in-frame clones appear in the TCRdb table, and some are missing; sequencing was by immunoSEQ multiplex PCR. The table has roughly 380,000 clones, around 90% seen once; the top ten hold around 3.7%. The sequence derives from a person aged 18-60 years who received the Ad26.COV2.S COVID-19 vaccine or a placebo. The sample here was peripheral blood, taken in a trial of Ad26.COV2.S vaccine versus placebo. The chain links TRBV27 to TRBJ2-2; D gene uncertain. This chain's CDR3 is CASSLRTANTGELFF. In DNA, the CDR3 is TGTGCCAGCAGTTTACGCACAGCGAACACCGGGGAGCTGTTTTTT.